The clone carrying this T cell receptor beta chain was found a few times. Germline lookup yields CDR1 MNHNS and CDR2 SASEGT. J lost 6 bases, V lost 1 base, and 5 bases had no gene match. There are 15 residues in the CDR3. Living in 24 US areas, the participants were between roughly 18 and 90 years of age. Participants reported their clinical history, and cohort assignment relied on those reports. Source study methods: Amplification from reference gene primers served as the basis for estimated nucleated cell counts. Sequencing used immunoSEQ multiplex PCR; TCRdb keeps in-frame clones, though not all of them. That table supplies the V and J calls and clone size; D and trimming were determined from the DNA. The sample gives around 280,000 clones, around 90% of which show up once; 1.7% is in the top ten. The data belong to a study of blood T cell repertoires in COVID-19. Study as a whole: The United States, Italy and Spain provided the acute and convalescent COVID-19 samples.

The receptor's source is a young woman with acute COVID-19. The sample taken for sequencing was PBMCs or T cells enriched from blood (not recorded which). V gene TRBV6-1 combines with J gene TRBJ2-3; 9 bases agree with TRBD2. CDR3 amino acids: CASSEVTSGTDTQYF. CDR3 nucleotide sequence: TGTGCCAGCAGTGAAGTGACTAGCGGAACCGATACGCAGTATTTT.